The clone carrying this T cell receptor (beta chain) was seen at least ten times. These data belong to a study of regulatory T cells in long-lasting Graves disease. With iRepertoire HTBI primers and Arm-PCR of CDR3 regions, TCR beta libraries were built. TCRdb reanalysed the multiplex PCR reads using MiXCR and keeps one entry per CDR3 protein. The sample holds a few hundred thousand distinct CDR3 sequences; about a sixth are singletons and the top ten take about 23%. As to time point: newly diagnosed GD, antithyroid drugs for less than 3 months. PBMC-derived RNA was used for the TCR library. These data were likewise used in another study, on T cells in Graves' hyperthyroidism and ophthalmopathy.

This receptor was taken from a woman aged 18-29 years with Graves disease. The source material was peripheral blood mononuclear cells (PBMCs), sampled at new diagnosis, from a patient treated with antithyroid drugs.

For the CDR3, the DNA is TGCGCCAGCAGGGGGGAACCGAACACCGGGGAGCTGTTTTTT. Amino acid sequence: CASRGEPNTGELFF. This chain connects TRBV5-1 to TRBJ2-2, with D perhaps matching TRBD1 or TRBD2 (5 bases each). Germline CDR1 reads SGHRS; CDR2 reads YFSETQ. The CDR3 sequence is 14 residues long. V lost 5 bases and J lost 0, with 8 bases in between. The whole variable domain, remainder taken from reference TRBV5-1 and TRBJ2-2, is KAGVTQTPRYLIKTRGQQVTLSCSPISGHRSVSWYQQTPGQGLQFLFEYFSETQRNKGNFPGRFSGRQFSNSRSEMNVSTLELGDSALYLCASRGEPNTGELFFGEGSRLTVL.